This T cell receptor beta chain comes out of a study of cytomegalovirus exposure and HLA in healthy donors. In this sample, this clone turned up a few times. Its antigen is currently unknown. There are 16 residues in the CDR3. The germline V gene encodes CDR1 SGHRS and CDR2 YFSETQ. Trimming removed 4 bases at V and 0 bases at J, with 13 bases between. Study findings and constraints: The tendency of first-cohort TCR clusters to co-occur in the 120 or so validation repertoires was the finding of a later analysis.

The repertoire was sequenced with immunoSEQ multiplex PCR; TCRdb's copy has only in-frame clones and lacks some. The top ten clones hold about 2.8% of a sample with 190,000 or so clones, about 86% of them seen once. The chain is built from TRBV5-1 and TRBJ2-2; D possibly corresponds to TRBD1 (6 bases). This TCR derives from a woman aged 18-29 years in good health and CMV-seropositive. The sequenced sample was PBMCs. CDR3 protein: CASSDGQKPNTGELFF. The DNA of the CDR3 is TGCGCCAGCAGCGACGGACAGAAACCGAACACCGGGGAGCTGTTTTTT.